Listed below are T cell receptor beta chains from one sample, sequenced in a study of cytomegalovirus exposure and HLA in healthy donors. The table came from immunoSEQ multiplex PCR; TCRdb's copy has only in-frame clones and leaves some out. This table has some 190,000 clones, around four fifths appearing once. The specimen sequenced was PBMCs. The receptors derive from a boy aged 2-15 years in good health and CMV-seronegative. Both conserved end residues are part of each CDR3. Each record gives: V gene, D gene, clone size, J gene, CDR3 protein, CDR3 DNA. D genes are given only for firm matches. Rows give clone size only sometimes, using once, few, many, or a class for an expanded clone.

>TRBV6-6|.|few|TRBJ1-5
CASSLTDGDSNQPQHF
TGTGCCAGCAGTTTGACGGACGGGGATAGCAATCAGCCCCAGCATTTT
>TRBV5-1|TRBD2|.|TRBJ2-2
CASSPITKAGMNTGELFF
TGCGCCAGCAGCCCCATAACAAAAGCGGGGATGAACACCGGGGAGCTGTTTTTT
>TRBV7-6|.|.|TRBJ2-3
CASSLAGATDTQYF
TGTGCCAGCAGCTTAGCGGGCGCCACAGATACGCAGTATTTT
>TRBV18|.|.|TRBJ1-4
CASSPTDEKLFF
TGTGCCAGCTCACCCACTGATGAAAAACTGTTTTTT
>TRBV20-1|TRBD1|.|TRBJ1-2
CSAEDRSGYTF
TGCAGTGCTGAGGACAGGTCTGGCTACACCTTC
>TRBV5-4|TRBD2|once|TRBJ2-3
CASSLSVAGGQYF
TGTGCCAGCAGCTTGTCGGTAGCGGGGGGGCAGTATTTT
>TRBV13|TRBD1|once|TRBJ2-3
CASSLEGRQGRTDTQYF
TGTGCCAGCAGCTTAGAGGGCCGACAGGGCCGCACAGATACGCAGTATTTT
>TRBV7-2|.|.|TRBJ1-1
CASSSQGLNTEAFF
TGTGCCAGCAGCTCACAGGGCCTGAACACTGAAGCTTTCTTT
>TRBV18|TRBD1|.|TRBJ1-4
CASSPDRGNEKLFF
TGTGCCAGCTCACCTGACAGGGGGAATGAAAAACTGTTTTTT
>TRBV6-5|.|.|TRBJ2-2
CASSSRLYDTGELFF
TGTGCCAGCAGTTCTAGACTTTACGACACCGGGGAGCTGTTTTTT
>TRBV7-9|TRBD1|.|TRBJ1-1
CASSLRLTGGYLYTEAFF
TGTGCCAGCAGCCTCCGATTGACAGGGGGCTATCTCTACACTGAAGCTTTCTTT
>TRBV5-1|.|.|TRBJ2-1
CASSSGEEQFF
TGCGCCAGCAGTTCAGGGGAAGAGCAGTTCTTC
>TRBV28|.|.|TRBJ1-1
CASSGGQRLLNTEAFF
TGTGCCAGCAGCGGCGGACAGCGCCTCCTGAACACTGAAGCTTTCTTT
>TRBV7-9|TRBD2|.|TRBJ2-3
CASSLAGGGDTDTQYF
TGTGCCAGCAGCTTAGCTGGCGGGGGGGACACAGATACGCAGTATTTT
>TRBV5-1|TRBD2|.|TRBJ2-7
CASSLGLAGMREQYF
TGCGCCAGCAGCTTGGGTCTAGCGGGAATGCGCGAGCAGTACTTC
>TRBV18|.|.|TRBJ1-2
CASSPPGDIYGYTF
TGTGCCAGCTCACCCCCGGGAGATATCTATGGCTACACCTTC
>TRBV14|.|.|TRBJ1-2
CASSHLTGEYGYTF
TGTGCCAGCAGCCACTTAACGGGGGAATATGGCTACACCTTC
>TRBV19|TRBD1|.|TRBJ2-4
CASSIRGPKNIQYF
TGTGCCAGTAGTATCAGGGGGCCCAAAAACATTCAGTACTTC
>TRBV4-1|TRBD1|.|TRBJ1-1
CASSQAGQGNTEAFF
TGCGCCAGCAGCCAAGCGGGACAGGGGAACACTGAAGCTTTCTTT